One sample yielded the 12 T cell receptor beta chains listed below, sequenced in a study of cytomegalovirus exposure and HLA in healthy donors. The PCR contained 60 Vbeta and 13 Jbeta primers. The repertoire was sequenced with immunoSEQ multiplex PCR; TCRdb's copy has only in-frame clones and lacks some. The sample has 200,000 or so clones; 65% to 90% are singletons. The specimen was PBMCs. These receptors originate from a girl aged 10 to 17 in good health and CMV-seronegative.

The chain has TRBV28 and TRBJ1-1, with 9 nucleotides matching TRBD1. CDR3 length equals 18 residues. J gave up 5 bases and V 5 bases, and 18 bases lay outside the gene matches. CDR1 and CDR2 (germline): MDHEN, SYDVKM. CDR3 loop: CASSHWGTGGAGRTEAFF. The DNA for the CDR3 is TGTGCCAGCAGTCACTGGGGCACAGGGGGCGCGGGTCGGACTGAAGCTTTCTTT.

The genes are TRBV28 and TRBJ1-5; D not resolved. The germline V gene encodes CDR1 MDHEN and CDR2 SYDVKM. This CDR3 is 16 amino acids long. Trimming removed 4 bases at V and 0 bases at J, with 13 bases between. This chain's CDR3 is CASSYRRDYSNQPQHF. Written as DNA, the CDR3 is TGTGCCAGCAGTTATCGGAGGGATTATAGCAATCAGCCCCAGCATTTT. Drawing the rest from reference TRBV28 and TRBJ1-5, the complete variable domain is DVKVTQSSRYLVKRTGEKVFLECVQDMDHENMFWYRQDPGLGLRLIYFSYDVKMKEKGDIPEGYSVSREKKERFSLILESASTNQTSMYLCASSYRRDYSNQPQHFGDGTRLSIL.

This clone was recorded only once. The V and J genes are TRBV9 and TRBJ2-3; the match to TRBD2 covers 8 bases. Germline V CDR1 and CDR2: SGDLS, YYNGEE. The CDR3 length is 16 residues. V lost 0 bases, J lost 6 bases, and 9 bases stayed unmatched. CDR3 in amino acids: CASSVGGGLVGDTQYF. CDR3 sequence (DNA): TGTGCCAGCAGCGTAGGAGGGGGACTAGTAGGCGATACGCAGTATTTT.

In its sample, this clone was seen a few times. J is TRBJ1-1 and V is TRBV7-9; possibly TRBD1 for D (6 bases). Trimming cost V 0 bases and J 2 bases, with 16 bases left between them. Germline V gives CDR1 SEHNR, CDR2 FQNEAQ (reference sequence). The CDR3 is made up of 17 amino acids. CDR3: CASSLARGPKTNTEAFF. The DNA of the CDR3 is TGTGCCAGCAGCTTAGCGCGGGGGCCTAAGACTAACACTGAAGCTTTCTTT.

The rearrangement links TRBV4-3 to TRBJ2-1, with 12 bases identical to TRBD2. The J segment lost 4 bases and the V segment lost 4 bases, leaving 5 bases of the junction unmatched. Germline V CDR1 and CDR2: LGHNA, YSLEER. The CDR3 extends over 16 amino acids. For the CDR3, the DNA is TGCGCCAGCAGCCCAGTCGGACTAGCGGGGTACAATGAGCAGTTCTTC. Translation: CASSPVGLAGYNEQFF.

CDR3 sequence: CASSSSFLGLSGPDGYTF. The CDR3 nucleotides are TGTGCCAGCAGCTCGTCCTTTCTAGGACTCTCCGGACCAGATGGCTACACCTTC. The chain links TRBV11-3 to TRBJ1-2; D gene unclear. Trimming stripped 4 bases from V and 6 bases from J, with 27 bases between. The germline CDR1 and CDR2 sequences are SGHNT and YENEEA. The CDR3 contains 18 residues.

The CDR3: CASSYSGGYEQYF. In nucleotides, the CDR3 is TGTGCCAGCAGCTACTCAGGGGGCTACGAGCAGTACTTC. V and J are TRBV11-3 and TRBJ2-7; 7 bases line up with TRBD1. Germline V lookup: CDR1 SGHNT, CDR2 YENEEA. This CDR3 comprises 13 residues. With V trimmed by 4 bases and J by 3 bases, 3 bases remained unmatched. Looking up the rest from reference TRBV11-3 and TRBJ2-7 gives the full variable domain: EAGVVQSPRYKIIEKKQPVAFWCNPISGHNTLYWYLQNLGQGPELLIRYENEEAVDDSQLPKDRFSAERLKGVDSTLKIQPAELGDSAVYLCASSYSGGYEQYFGPGTRLTVT.

The sample holds one count of this clone. The chain joins TRBV19 to TRBJ1-1, with D perhaps matching TRBD1 (6 bases). The V end lost 7 bases, the J end lost 3 bases, and 15 bases lay between the germline ends. Germline CDR1 reads LNHDA; CDR2 reads SQIVND (reference sequence). CDR3 length: 14 residues. The CDR3 DNA reads TGTGCCAGTAAGGACTTAACAGGGTACACTGAAGCTTTCTTT. It encodes CASKDLTGYTEAFF.

This rearrangement joins TRBV18 to TRBJ2-4; 8 bases are shared with TRBD2. Germline CDR1 and CDR2: KGHSH and LQKENI. This CDR3 has 18 residues. V was clipped by 6 bases and J by 3 bases; unmatched bases: 16. In DNA, the CDR3 is TGTGCCAGCTCCCAAGGAACCATAGCGGGGATGCGCAAAAACATTCAGTACTTC. Translated: CASSQGTIAGMRKNIQYF.

The rearrangement uses TRBV18 and TRBJ2-5, with D hard to call. Trimming removed 4 bases at V and 1 base at J, with 7 bases between. This CDR3 is 13 amino acids long. Germline loops: CDR1 KGHSH, CDR2 LQKENI. CDR3 region: CASSRSGQETQYF. The DNA for the CDR3 is TGTGCCAGCTCACGATCAGGCCAAGAGACCCAGTACTTC.

The chain employs TRBV4-1 and TRBJ1-5; TRBD1 agrees at 7 bases. The CDR3 totals 15 residues. With V trimmed by 0 bases and J by 6 bases, 5 bases remained unmatched. Germline loops: CDR1 MGHRA, CDR2 YSYEKL. The CDR3 is CASSQEPGGRQPQHF. CDR3 nucleotides: TGCGCCAGCAGCCAAGAACCAGGGGGTCGTCAGCCCCAGCATTTT.

Points on this clone: The identical CDR3 is also encoded by other nucleotide sequences in the sample. J is TRBJ1-5 and V is TRBV6-5; no reliable D call. Germline assignment: CDR1 MNHEY and CDR2 SVGAGI. The CDR3 sequence is 13 residues long. V was clipped by 2 bases and J by 3 bases, with 5 bases between them. For the CDR3, the DNA is TGTGCCAGCAGTTACCGGGACAATCAGCCCCAGCATTTT. Protein product: CASSYRDNQPQHF.